Each of the 3 T cell receptor beta chains below was sequenced from the same sample in a study of tumor-infiltrating lymphocytes in primary liver carcinoma. cDNA specific to TCR beta was made from 450 to 500 ng of total RNA, with a constant-region primer employed for priming. Nested multiplex PCR, run for three rounds with slightly modified ARM-PCR, yielded TCR beta libraries. A C-beta reverse primer was combined with TRBV1-TRBV30 forward primers in the first two PCR rounds, and each round had approximately 10 cycles. TCRdb itself ran the multiplex PCR reads through MiXCR, one entry per CDR3 protein. The profile shows 310,000 or so distinct CDR3 sequences, around 50% of them singletons. Researchers drew blood RNA from unsorted whole blood and extracted germline DNA as well. The sequenced sample was peripheral blood. The receptor source for this set is a woman in her twenties or thirties with primary liver carcinoma and hepatitis B virus infection.

This clonotype was seen just once. Sequence at one end of the junction differs from germline and may be a read error. V and J are TRBV11-2 and TRBJ2-5; 11 nucleotides match TRBD2. The germline V gene has CDR1 SGHAT and CDR2 FQNNGV. This CDR3 has 16 amino acids. CDR3 nucleotides: TGTGCCAGAAGCTTGAGACTAGCGGGGACGGGAGAGAGCCAGTACTTC. It translates to CARSLRLAGTGESQYF.

This clonotype was detected ten times or more. The chain joins TRBV12-3 or TRBV12-4 to TRBJ1-1, with D uncertain. Between the trimmed V and J ends, which lost 4 bases and 0 bases, there was a span of 12 bases. This CDR3 contains 15 residues. The CDR3 spells CASSWVSGMNTEAFF. The CDR3 DNA reads as TGTGCCAGCAGTTGGGTCTCTGGGATGAACACTGAAGCTTTCTTT.

As concerns this clonotype: It is likely a read error, because the conserved phenylalanine at the end of the CDR3 is missing. The DNA is omitted, as the CDR3 cannot be located on it reliably, and the CDR3 follows TCRdb's listing. J is TRBJ1-1 and V is TRBV4-2; the DNA was not compared with TRBD1, the D call given in the table. Germline loops: CDR1 LGHNA, CDR2 YNFKEQ. A total of 13 residues make up the CDR3, ends included. Here the CDR3 reads CASSQDTTGATFL.